These 24 T cell receptor beta chains were all obtained from the same sample, sequenced in a study of T-cell memory formation after mild COVID-19. TCRdb reprocessed the 5' RACE reads via MiXCR and lists one record per CDR3 protein. Counted here are about 420,000 distinct CDR3 sequences, under 25% occurring once; the ten biggest clones make up roughly 13%. What was sequenced was PBMCs or a T cell subset sorted from them (not recorded which). Source of these receptors: an adult woman who had mild COVID-19 (a few samples of this study predate the infection). Cell type and time point are not known.

The chain combines TRBV7-9 with TRBJ2-2; perhaps TRBD1 as D (5 bases). The CDR3 is made up of 17 amino acids. The V end lost 5 bases, the J end lost 1 base, and 17 bases lay between the germline ends. Germline values: CDR1 SEHNR, CDR2 FQNEAQ (reference sequence). CDR3 DNA: TGTGCCAGCAGCCCAAAGTCGGCAGGGAAGAACACCGGGGAGCTGTTTTTT. The encoded protein is CASSPKSAGKNTGELFF.

This clonotype appeared a few times. J is TRBJ2-3 and V is TRBV2; tentative D call: TRBD1 (5 bases). Deletions cut 7 bases from V and 2 bases from J, with 16 bases between. The CDR3 length is 15 residues. The V gene's germline CDR1 is SNHLY and CDR2 FYNNEI. The CDR3 spells CASKRGRAVTDTQYF. The CDR3 DNA sequence: TGTGCCAGCAAACGTGGCAGGGCTGTCACAGATACGCAGTATTTT.

The J gene is TRBJ2-3, the V gene TRBV5-5; 10 nucleotides line up with TRBD2. Trimming removed 2 bases from V and 4 bases from J; junction bases left unmatched: 4. The CDR3 length is 15 residues. The germline V gene encodes CDR1 SGHKS and CDR2 YYEKEE (reference sequence). CDR3 region: CASSFSGGSADTQYF. The CDR3 DNA is TGTGCCAGCAGCTTTAGCGGGGGGTCCGCAGATACGCAGTATTTT.

CDR3 in DNA: TGTGCCAGCAGCTTGGGCGCAGGGGAGTATCAGCCCCAGCATTTT. Protein sequence: CASSLGAGEYQPQHF. The rearrangement uses TRBV5-8 and TRBJ1-5, with a tentative D call TRBD1 (6 bases). The CDR3 is 15 residues long. Germline V gives CDR1 SGHTS, CDR2 YDEGEE. Trimming removed 0 bases at V and 5 bases at J, with 12 bases between.

This chain joins TRBV12-3 or TRBV12-4 and TRBJ1-2, with 7 bases that match TRBD1. The CDR3 covers 16 residues. Losses at the gene ends were 10 bases for V and 3 bases for J; bases not matched to a gene: 17. The CDR3 sequence: CATDNPRGRGDYGYTF. CDR3 sequence (DNA): TGTGCCACCGATAACCCGCGGGGCAGGGGGGACTATGGCTACACCTTC.

This clonotype was counted only a few times. The junction does not match germline at one end; this may be a read error. This rearrangement joins TRBV30 to TRBJ1-2; 8 bases match TRBD1. The length of the CDR3 is 12 residues. Germline assignment: CDR1 GTSNPN and CDR2 SVGIG (reference sequence). CDR3 nucleotides: TGTGCCTGGAGTACCCCCGGACAGGGAGCATCCTTC. Its protein is CAWSTPGQGASF.

The chain joins TRBV10-3 to TRBJ2-7; 8 bases agree with TRBD1. There are 14 residues in the CDR3. V was clipped by 6 bases and J by 4 bases; unmatched bases: 8. Per the germline V gene, CDR1 is ENHRY and CDR2 is SYGVKD. As DNA, the CDR3 is TGTGCCATCAGGGACCGGGACAGGTTTTACGAGCAGTACTTC. It is translated as CAIRDRDRFYEQYF.

There are a few counts of this clonotype. The rearrangement joins TRBV7-2 to TRBJ2-5; D is uncertain. V lost 6 bases to trimming and J lost 5 bases, with 13 bases between them. CDR3 length equals 13 residues. CDR1 and CDR2 (germline): SGHTA, FQGNSA. In nucleotides, the CDR3 is TGTGCCAGCAGACTAAACACCGGGGAGACCCAGTACTTC. Amino acids: CASRLNTGETQYF.

There are a few counts of this clonotype. The rearrangement links TRBV6-2 or TRBV6-3 to TRBJ2-3; D may correspond to TRBD1 or TRBD2 (5 bases each). V was clipped by 4 bases and J by 6 bases, with 17 bases between them. The CDR3 has 15 amino acids. Germline-derived CDR1 and CDR2 are MNHEY and SVGEGT. CDR3 sequence (DNA): TGTGCCAGCAGTTGGGACGCCGGGGCCTCGGATACGCAGTATTTT. It specifies CASSWDAGASDTQYF.

The rearrangement links TRBV6-6 to TRBJ2-5, with TRBD2 matching 8 bases. Trimming removed 11 bases from V and 4 bases from J; junction bases left unmatched: 12. Germline V gives CDR1 MNHNY, CDR2 SVGAGI (reference sequence). This CDR3 comprises 14 residues. CDR3 bases: TGTGCCTCCCGGGGGGCGGGGGGATCAGAGACCCAGTACTTC. It is translated as CASRGAGGSETQYF.

This clonotype was detected only a few times. The CDR3 reads CASSLSVVEGSSYNEQFF. The CDR3 bases are TGTGCCAGCAGCTTAAGTGTGGTGGAAGGTAGCTCCTACAATGAGCAGTTCTTC. The rearrangement uses TRBV7-3 and TRBJ2-1; D remains unclear. The CDR3 contains 18 residues. Germline assignment: CDR1 SGHTA and CDR2 FQGTGA. The V gene lost 1 base and the J gene lost 0 bases, with 16 bases spanning the gap.

This clonotype has more than one count but fewer than ten. The chain recombines TRBV9 with TRBJ2-1; 9 nucleotides agree with TRBD1. The CDR3 loop spans 14 amino acids. The germline CDR1 and CDR2 sequences are SGDLS and YYNGEE. The V segment lost 3 bases and the J segment 5 bases; nucleotides outside the gene matches: 3. CDR3 coding DNA: TGTGCCAGCAGCGCCTGGACAGGGGACAATGAGCAGTTCTTC. This sequence encodes CASSAWTGDNEQFF. Drawing the rest from reference TRBV9 and TRBJ2-1, the complete variable domain is DSGVTQTPKHLITATGQRVTLRCSPRSGDLSVYWYQQSLDQGLQFLIQYYNGEERAKGNILERFSAQQFPDLHSELNLSSLELGDSALYFCASSAWTGDNEQFFGPGTRLTVL.

The rearrangement links TRBV18 to TRBJ2-1, with D possibly being TRBD1 or TRBD2 (5 bases each). Per the germline V gene, CDR1 is KGHSH and CDR2 is LQKENI. The germline V and J ends were trimmed by 3 bases and 5 bases, with 17 bases remaining between them. The CDR3 sequence is 16 residues long. For the CDR3, the DNA is TGTGCCAGCTCACCGGGCTTGGGGCCCGGGGACAATGAGCAGTTCTTC. Protein: CASSPGLGPGDNEQFF.

CDR3 nucleotides: TGTGCCAGCACATGGGGGAATGAGCAGTTCTTC. Protein sequence: CASTWGNEQFF. The chain is built from TRBV27 and TRBJ2-1; D might be TRBD1 or TRBD2, each matching 5 bases. Germline V gives CDR1 MNHEY, CDR2 SMNVEV (reference sequence). Trimming pared 7 bases from V and 7 bases from J, leaving 8 bases between. There are 11 residues in the CDR3.

The chain carries TRBV12-3 or TRBV12-4 and TRBJ1-1; 9 bases line up with TRBD1. The CDR3 extends over 15 amino acids. Trimming removed 6 bases from V and 1 base from J; junction bases left unmatched: 6. CDR3 protein: CASSPRDRANTEAFF. The CDR3 DNA reads as TGTGCCAGCAGCCCACGGGACAGGGCGAACACTGAAGCTTTCTTT.

The V call is TRBV15, the J call TRBJ2-1, with D tentatively TRBD2 (5 bases). The CDR3 runs to 13 residues. Deletions cut 0 bases from V and 10 bases from J, with 10 bases between. Germline V CDR1 and CDR2: LNHNV, YYDKDF (reference sequence). CDR3 bases: TGTGCCACCAGCAGAGATCGGGGTCGAGAGCAGTTCTTC. This gives the protein CATSRDRGREQFF.

As for this clonotype: The junction does not match germline at one end; this may be a read error. This chain uses TRBV5-1 with TRBJ1-1; the match to TRBD1 covers 7 bases. Looked up from germline, CDR1 is SGHRS and CDR2 is YFSETQ. CDR3 length: 17 amino acids. The CDR3 is CATSKTGPNNMNTEAFF. CDR3 coding DNA: TGCGCCACCAGCAAGACAGGGCCAAATAATATGAACACTGAAGCTTTCTTT.

Turning to this clonotype: A junction end diverges from the germline sequence, so it may reflect a read error. The chain employs TRBV7-8 and TRBJ2-1; 9 bases agree with TRBD2. Per the germline V gene, CDR1 is SGHVS and CDR2 is FQNEAQ. The CDR3 sequence is 15 residues long. Written as DNA, the CDR3 is TGTGCCAGCACCTTAATTAGCGGGAGCAAAGATGAGCAGTTCTTC. Translation gives CASTLISGSKDEQFF.

The gene calls are TRBV20-1 and TRBJ2-1, with 12 bases identical to TRBD2. Unmatched junction bases numbered 8, after V lost 1 base and J lost 4 bases. CDR1 is DFQATT, CDR2 SNEGSKA, per germline (reference sequence). This CDR3 is 17 amino acids long. CDR3 residues: CSARGLAGELTYNEQFF. CDR3 sequence (DNA): TGCAGTGCTAGAGGACTAGCGGGGGAGCTAACATACAATGAGCAGTTCTTC.

This clonotype was picked up many times. The genes are TRBV6-2 or TRBV6-3 and TRBJ2-7; possible D gene TRBD1, 5 bases. CDR1 and CDR2 (germline): MNHEY, SVGEGT. V was cut by 4 bases and J by 2 bases, with 9 bases left in between. The CDR3 has 13 residues. The CDR3 region is CASSSGPPYEQYF. CDR3 nucleotide sequence: TGTGCCAGCAGTTCAGGGCCCCCCTACGAGCAGTACTTC.

Only a few counts were recorded for this clonotype. This chain links TRBV30 with TRBJ1-3; no firm D call. The V gene's germline CDR1 is GTSNPN and CDR2 SVGIG (reference sequence). Trimming removed 2 bases from V and 0 bases from J, with 17 bases in between. The CDR3 has 17 residues. CDR3 protein: CAWSPGYLQSSGNTIYF. The CDR3 DNA reads TGTGCCTGGAGTCCGGGCTATCTACAAAGCTCTGGAAACACCATATATTTT.

This chain joins TRBV5-6 and TRBJ1-1, with unresolved D. The CDR3 sequence is 12 residues long. CDR1 SGHDT and CDR2 YYEEEE come from the germline V gene. V dropped 0 bases and J dropped 10 bases, with 10 bases sitting between them. The CDR3 DNA follows: TGTGCCAGCAGCTTGGGGACCGCTGGAGCTTTCTTT. It encodes CASSLGTAGAFF. The full variable domain, its missing parts supplied by reference TRBV5-6 and TRBJ1-1, is DAGVTQSPTHLIKTRGQQVTLRCSPKSGHDTVSWYQQALGQGPQFIFQYYEEEERQRGNFPDRFSGHQFPNYSSELNVNALLLGDSALYLCASSLGTAGAFFGQGTRLTVV.

The chain links TRBV6-5 to TRBJ2-3; no definite D call. Trimming shortened V by 0 bases and J by 6 bases, and 4 bases separated the two germline ends. Germline V gene sequence: CDR1 MNHEY, CDR2 SVGAGI. This CDR3 spans 12 amino acids. The CDR3 coding sequence is TGTGCCAGCAGTTACTCGAGGGATACGCAGTATTTT. Translating gives CASSYSRDTQYF.

This clonotype was picked up many times. A junction boundary mismatches the germline segment, possibly from a read error. This chain connects TRBV7-7 to TRBJ2-1; perhaps D is TRBD1 or TRBD2 (5 bases each). The V gene's germline CDR1 is SSHAT and CDR2 FNYEAQ (reference sequence). The CDR3 contains 17 residues. CDR3 nucleotides: TGTGCTAGCAGCCCGGGACGGCTAATCCGGGCCTACAATGAGCAGTTCTTC. Its protein is CASSPGRLIRAYNEQFF.